This passage covers 29 T cell receptor beta chains from one sample sequenced in a study of shared clonotypes between healthy human individuals. Clones were read by immunoSEQ multiplex PCR, and TCRdb kept only the in-frame ones, dropping some. This table holds some 1,100,000 clones, approximately 80% found once. The source material was memory CD4+ T cells from PBMCs. Subset here: CD45RA-negative fraction. Every receptor here comes from a man younger than 35 in good health. Some clones in this sample may be carry-over from other donors' samples.

The chain is built from TRBV2 and TRBJ1-2, with 7 bases identical to TRBD1. CDR1 is SNHLY and CDR2 is FYNNEI in the germline V gene. With 4 bases clipped from V and 0 bases from J, the junction kept 5 bases outside the gene matches. The CDR3 is made up of 15 amino acids. DNA of the CDR3: TGTGCCAGCAGTGTACAGGGGCTGTCTAACTATGGCTACACCTTC. Translation: CASSVQGLSNYGYTF. Variable domain in full (rest from reference TRBV2 and TRBJ1-2): EPEVTQTPSHQVTQMGQEVILRCVPISNHLYFYWYRQILGQKVEFLVSFYNNEISEKSEIFDDQFSVERPDGSNFTLKIRSTKLEDSAMYFCASSVQGLSNYGYTFGSGTRLTVV.

The V gene is TRBV4-1, the J gene TRBJ1-2, with a tentative D call TRBD1 (6 bases). CDR3 length: 15 amino acids. Trimming pared 1 base from V and 5 bases from J, leaving 14 bases between. From germline, CDR1 is MGHRA and CDR2 YSYEKL. The CDR3 sequence: CASSQVDSGLYGYTF. DNA for the CDR3: TGCGCCAGCAGCCAAGTGGACAGCGGCCTTTATGGCTACACCTTC.

The chain couples TRBV7-3 to TRBJ2-1; 11 bases line up with TRBD2. This CDR3 has 17 amino acids. After removal of 4 bases from V and 0 bases from J, the junction contained 5 bases not matched to a gene. Germline V gene lookup returns CDR1 SGHTA and CDR2 FQGTGA. DNA of the CDR3: TGTGCCAGCAGCTCGACCACTAGCGGGAGCTCCTACAATGAGCAGTTCTTC. Protein sequence: CASSSTTSGSSYNEQFF. The full variable domain, completed using reference TRBV7-3 and TRBJ2-1, is GAGVSQTPSNKVTEKGKYVELRCDPISGHTALYWYRQSLGQGPEFLIYFQGTGAADDSGLPNDRFFAVRPEGSVSTLKIQRTERGDSAVYLCASSSTTSGSSYNEQFFGPGTRLTVL.

The chain combines TRBV2 with TRBJ2-7; 10 bases agree with TRBD2. Germline V CDR1 and CDR2: SNHLY, FYNNEI. The CDR3 loop spans 15 amino acids. J gave up 6 bases and V 6 bases, and 11 bases lay outside the gene matches. This CDR3 reads CASRGDLAGATEQYF. The CDR3 DNA sequence: TGTGCCAGCAGAGGGGATCTAGCGGGAGCTACCGAGCAGTACTTC. The full variable domain, in which reference TRBV2 and TRBJ2-7 provide the parts outside the CDR3, is EPEVTQTPSHQVTQMGQEVILRCVPISNHLYFYWYRQILGQKVEFLVSFYNNEISEKSEIFDDQFSVERPDGSNFTLKIRSTKLEDSAMYFCASRGDLAGATEQYFGPGTRLTVT.

Points on this clone: A far larger clone differs by one base, so this is likely a read error. Other nucleotide sequences from this sample produce the same CDR3. CDR3 bases: TGTGCCAGCAGCACGGGGACCCAAGAGACCCAGTACTTC. Translated: CASSTGTQETQYF. The chain uses TRBV9 and TRBJ2-5; D possibly matches TRBD1 or TRBD2 (5 bases each). Germline-derived CDR1 and CDR2 are SGDLS and YYNGEE. V gave up 4 bases and J gave up 1 base, with 8 bases separating them. The CDR3 extends over 13 amino acids.

This rearrangement joins TRBV28 to TRBJ2-3, with D possibly being TRBD1 (5 bases). This CDR3 region has 14 residues. Germline V CDR1 and CDR2: MDHEN, SYDVKM. The ends were cut back, 6 bases at V and 5 bases at J, with 15 bases in the middle. The CDR3 coding sequence is TGTGCCAGCAGCACCTTGACAGTAGAAGATACGCAGTATTTT. Translation gives CASSTLTVEDTQYF.

The CDR3 DNA reads TGTGCCAGCAATGGTCTGGCGGGAGGTGGTGAGCAGTTCTTC. Translated, it gives CASNGLAGGGEQFF. This rearrangement joins TRBV2 to TRBJ2-1; 8 nucleotides align to TRBD2. CDR3 length: 14 residues. In germline, CDR1 is SNHLY, CDR2 FYNNEI. V trimming: 7 bases; J trimming: 9 bases; junction bases outside the gene matches: 11.

The chain has TRBV6-1 and TRBJ2-3, with D perhaps matching TRBD2 (6 bases). V was clipped by 9 bases and J by 5 bases, with 15 bases between them. The CDR3 length is 13 residues. Germline lookup yields CDR1 MNHNS and CDR2 SASEGT. The CDR3 nucleotides read TGTGCCAGAGGACTAACCCTCGGAGATACGCAGTATTTT. Protein product: CARGLTLGDTQYF.

The J gene is TRBJ2-4, the V gene TRBV6-1; 10 nucleotides match TRBD1. The CDR3 is made up of 16 amino acids. Trimming took 2 bases from V and 6 from J; bases not matched to a gene: 7. Germline assignment: CDR1 MNHNS and CDR2 SASEGT. In DNA, the CDR3 is TGTGCCAGCAGTGAAAGTCTTTGGGACAGGGGAAACATTCAGTACTTC. Its translation is CASSESLWDRGNIQYF.

About this clone itself: Within the sample, other DNA sequences also encode this same CDR3. The genes are TRBV5-1 and TRBJ1-4; TRBD1 agrees at 10 bases. J was trimmed by 5 bases and V by 4 bases; bases with no gene match: 2. CDR1 is SGHRS and CDR2 is YFSETQ in the germline V gene. The length of the CDR3 is 14 residues. DNA of the CDR3: TGCGCCAGCAGCATGGGACAGGGGAATGAAAAACTGTTTTTT. Translation gives CASSMGQGNEKLFF.

The CDR3 sequence: CASSSAQREYDEQYF. Written as DNA, the CDR3 is TGTGCCAGCAGCTCCGCGCAGCGGGAGTACGACGAGCAGTACTTC. The chain links TRBV7-9 to TRBJ2-7; TRBD2 agrees at 8 bases. The germline V gene has CDR1 SEHNR and CDR2 FQNEAQ (reference sequence). The CDR3 covers 15 residues. Germline trimming cut 4 bases from V and 5 bases from J; bases unmatched to any gene: 10.

This chain uses TRBV28 with TRBJ1-1, with a possible D match to TRBD1 (5 bases). With 10 bases removed from V and 0 bases from J, the gap between germline ends came to 27 bases. CDR3 length: 18 residues. CDR1 and CDR2 from the germline V gene are MDHEN and SYDVKM. As DNA, the CDR3 is TGTGCCATCTCCCCCGGGGCCAGGGCTTACCTTATGAACACTGAAGCTTTCTTT. Amino acid sequence: CAISPGARAYLMNTEAFF.

The chain combines TRBV7-3 with TRBJ2-1, with D unresolved. This CDR3 spans 13 amino acids. V was clipped by 6 bases and J by 9 bases, with 15 bases between them. Looked up from germline, CDR1 is SGHTA and CDR2 is FQGTGA. The CDR3 region has the DNA TGTGCCAGCAGTACTGCGACTGACGCTGAGCAGTTCTTC. Translating gives CASSTATDAEQFF.

CDR3: CASSSTSGRESSYNEQFF. The DNA for the CDR3 is TGCGCCAGCAGCTCAACTAGCGGGAGGGAGAGCTCCTACAATGAGCAGTTCTTC. The chain is built from TRBV5-1 and TRBJ2-1; 13 bases map to TRBD2. The CDR3 spans 18 residues. Germline V gene data show CDR1 as SGHRS and CDR2 as YFSETQ. The V gene end was trimmed by 3 bases and the J gene end by 0 bases; junction bases not matched to a gene: 6.

This sequence joins TRBV28 and TRBJ2-2; TRBD1 matches 8 bases. The germline CDR1 and CDR2 sequences are MDHEN and SYDVKM. The CDR3 runs 16 residues. The J segment lost 5 bases and the V segment lost 5 bases, leaving 10 bases of the junction unmatched. CDR3 region: CASSPSDRVKTGELFF. The CDR3 coding sequence is TGTGCCAGCAGTCCATCGGACAGGGTCAAGACCGGGGAGCTGTTTTTT.

The table lists this clone with a count of one. The chain has TRBV5-1 and TRBJ2-1; 9 bases line up with TRBD2. V trimming: 4 bases; J trimming: 5 bases; junction bases outside the gene matches: 7. This CDR3 region has 15 residues. Germline V gene lookup returns CDR1 SGHRS and CDR2 YFSETQ. The CDR3 here is CASSLGTSSHNEQFF. For the CDR3, the DNA is TGCGCCAGCAGCCTAGGGACTAGCAGCCACAATGAGCAGTTCTTC.

V usage is TRBV30 and J usage is TRBJ1-2; 7 bases line up with TRBD1. V shed 7 bases and J 4 bases; nucleotides not matched to a gene: 9. Looked up from germline, CDR1 is GTSNPN and CDR2 is SVGIG (reference sequence). The CDR3 contains 13 residues. The CDR3 bases are TGTGCCTCCTCGGGGCAGGGGGTCTATGGCTACACCTTC. Its protein is CASSGQGVYGYTF.

This rearrangement joins TRBV5-1 to TRBJ1-1, with 10 bases identical to TRBD1. Germline CDR1 SGHRS, CDR2 YFSETQ. CDR3 length: 15 amino acids. With 4 bases clipped from V and 3 bases from J, the junction kept 6 bases outside the gene matches. CDR3 coding DNA: TGCGCCAGCAGCCCCCGGGACAGGGGACACACTGAAGCTTTCTTT. Its translation is CASSPRDRGHTEAFF.

The chain uses TRBV28 and TRBJ2-1; D is uncertain. Per the germline V gene, CDR1 is MDHEN and CDR2 is SYDVKM. V was pared by 3 bases and J by 4 bases, with 7 bases between. The CDR3 loop spans 13 amino acids. The CDR3 bases are TGTGCCAGCAGTTTCGAACTTTACAATGAGCAGTTCTTC. Translating gives CASSFELYNEQFF.

The rearrangement uses TRBV7-9 and TRBJ2-1, with 9 bases fitting TRBD1. The CDR3 sequence is 17 residues long. The V and J ends lost 2 bases and 9 bases, in that order; junction bases with no gene match: 14. CDR1 is SEHNR, CDR2 FQNEAQ, per germline (reference sequence). The CDR3 spells CASSLYSGGQGDVEQFF. The CDR3 region has the DNA TGTGCCAGCAGCTTATATTCTGGGGGACAGGGAGATGTTGAGCAGTTCTTC. The full variable domain, in which reference TRBV7-9 and TRBJ2-1 provide the parts outside the CDR3, is DTGVSQNPRHKITKRGQNVTFRCDPISEHNRLYWYRQTLGQGPEFLTYFQNEAQLEKSRLLSDRFSAERPKGSFSTLEIQRTEQGDSAMYLCASSLYSGGQGDVEQFFGPGTRLTVL.

The J gene is TRBJ2-7, the V gene TRBV29-1, with 11 bases matching TRBD2. CDR1 and CDR2 (germline): SQVTM, ANQGSEA. V was clipped by 4 bases and J by 1 base; unmatched bases: 9. This CDR3 is built from 16 residues. CDR3 residues: CSVVTSGTYWSYEQYF. The CDR3 DNA reads TGCAGCGTTGTGACTAGCGGGACTTATTGGTCCTACGAGCAGTACTTC.

This sequence joins TRBV5-1 and TRBJ2-1, with TRBD2 matching 13 bases. This CDR3 contains 18 residues. Germline V gene lookup returns CDR1 SGHRS and CDR2 YFSETQ. Unmatched junction bases numbered 3, after V lost 0 bases and J lost 0 bases. CDR3 nucleotide sequence: TGCGCCAGCAGCTTGGGGACTAGCGGGAGCTTCTCCTACAATGAGCAGTTCTTC. Amino acid sequence: CASSLGTSGSFSYNEQFF.

This clone has a single count. The chain has TRBV28 and TRBJ2-7; TRBD1 matches at 10 bases. The length of the CDR3 is 14 residues. Germline CDR1 reads MDHEN; CDR2 reads SYDVKM. The J segment lost 3 bases and the V segment lost 10 bases, leaving 9 bases of the junction unmatched. CDR3 amino acids: CATKLGQGNYEQYF. CDR3 bases: TGTGCCACCAAATTGGGACAGGGGAACTACGAGCAGTACTTC.

The chain combines TRBV28 with TRBJ2-7; D is perhaps TRBD1 or TRBD2 (5 bases each). This CDR3 is built from 14 residues. V shed 5 bases and J shed 2 bases, with 13 bases lying between them. CDR1 MDHEN and CDR2 SYDVKM come from the germline V gene. CDR3 coding DNA: TGTGCCAGCAGTCCCGGGACGGAGACCTACGAGCAGTACTTC. This codes for CASSPGTETYEQYF.

The chain has TRBV4-2 and TRBJ2-3, with TRBD1 matching over 7 bases. The CDR3 totals 17 residues. V trimming: 1 base; J trimming: 3 bases; junction bases outside the gene matches: 10. Looked up from germline, CDR1 is LGHNA and CDR2 is YNFKEQ. The CDR3 sequence: CASSQGDSSRLTDTQYF. In DNA, the CDR3 is TGTGCCAGCAGCCAAGGGGACAGTTCGCGGTTGACAGATACGCAGTATTTT.

The rearrangement uses TRBV11-2 and TRBJ2-3; 8 nucleotides align to TRBD2. Germline V gives CDR1 SGHAT, CDR2 FQNNGV. Trimming cost V 5 bases and J 2 bases; bases outside gene matches: 9. This CDR3 region has 16 residues. In nucleotides, the CDR3 is TGTGCCAGCAGCGGCGGGACTAGTCGGATCACAGATACGCAGTATTTT. Encoded protein: CASSGGTSRITDTQYF.

The rearrangement joins TRBV7-8 to TRBJ2-7; a possible D gene is TRBD1 (6 bases). The CDR3 runs to 14 residues. CDR1 SGHVS and CDR2 FQNEAQ come from the germline V gene. Trimming left V 7 bases short and J 5 bases short, with 18 bases between. The CDR3 sequence is CASTSSAGVDEQYF. The DNA of the CDR3 is TGTGCCAGCACCTCTTCGGCAGGGGTGGACGAGCAGTACTTC.

The chain joins TRBV4-2 to TRBJ2-1; 13 nucleotides line up with TRBD2. The J segment lost 0 bases and the V segment lost 0 bases, leaving 11 bases of the junction unmatched. The CDR3 runs 21 residues. Germline-derived CDR1 and CDR2 are LGHNA and YNFKEQ. CDR3 in DNA: TGTGCCAGCAGCCAAGAATCATCGACTAGCGGGAGGCTCACCTCCTACAATGAGCAGTTCTTC. It specifies CASSQESSTSGRLTSYNEQFF.

This CDR3 is CATTPPGLAAYEQYF. In DNA form, the CDR3 reads TGTGCCACCACCCCCCCCGGGCTAGCGGCCTACGAGCAGTACTTC. The rearrangement joins TRBV28 to TRBJ2-7; 7 nucleotides agree with TRBD2. Germline V gene sequence: CDR1 MDHEN, CDR2 SYDVKM. The CDR3 spans 15 residues. V was clipped by 10 bases and J by 2 bases; unmatched bases: 14.